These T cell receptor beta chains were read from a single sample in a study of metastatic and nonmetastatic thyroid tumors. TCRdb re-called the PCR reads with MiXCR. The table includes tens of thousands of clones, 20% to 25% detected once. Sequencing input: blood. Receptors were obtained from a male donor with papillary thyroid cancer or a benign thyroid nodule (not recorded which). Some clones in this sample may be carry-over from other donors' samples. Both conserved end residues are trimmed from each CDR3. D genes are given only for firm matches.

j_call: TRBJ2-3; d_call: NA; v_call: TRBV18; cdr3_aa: ASSPSLMKDTQY
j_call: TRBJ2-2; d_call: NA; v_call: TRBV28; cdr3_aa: ASTQDRESSRELF
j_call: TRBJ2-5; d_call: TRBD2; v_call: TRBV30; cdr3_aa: AWSRSGQETQY
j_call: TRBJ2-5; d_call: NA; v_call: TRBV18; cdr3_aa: ASSPQKTSWETQY
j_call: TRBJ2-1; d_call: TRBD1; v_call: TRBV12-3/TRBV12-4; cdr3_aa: ASSPGQGAEQF
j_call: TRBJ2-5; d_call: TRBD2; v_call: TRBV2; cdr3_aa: ASLLGGLAGGQETQY
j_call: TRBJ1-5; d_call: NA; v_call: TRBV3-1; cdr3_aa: ASGLIGDQPQH
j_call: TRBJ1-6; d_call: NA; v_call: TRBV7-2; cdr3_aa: ASSLEPSGTPLH
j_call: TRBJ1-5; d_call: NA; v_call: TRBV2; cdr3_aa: ASNYGPLSNQPQH
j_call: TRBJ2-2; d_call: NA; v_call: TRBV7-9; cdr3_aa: ASSPSPGAGELF
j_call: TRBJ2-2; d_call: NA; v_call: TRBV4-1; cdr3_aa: ASSQVSGAGELF
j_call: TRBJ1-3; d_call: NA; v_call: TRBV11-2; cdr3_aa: ASSLGASGNTIY
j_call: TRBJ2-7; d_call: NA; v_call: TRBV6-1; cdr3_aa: ASSERTANGQQY
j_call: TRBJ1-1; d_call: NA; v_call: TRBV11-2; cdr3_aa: ASSPAWDEAF
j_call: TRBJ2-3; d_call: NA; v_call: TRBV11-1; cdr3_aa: ASTPPLARQNTQY
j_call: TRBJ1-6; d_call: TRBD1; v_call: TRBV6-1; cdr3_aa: ASSRDRVDTPLH
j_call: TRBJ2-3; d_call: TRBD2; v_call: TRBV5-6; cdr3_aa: ASSFRTSDTDTQY
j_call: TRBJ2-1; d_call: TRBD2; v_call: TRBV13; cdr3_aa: ASSPWTSGYNEQF
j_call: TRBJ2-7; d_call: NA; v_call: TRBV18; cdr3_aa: ASSPGASARVWEQY
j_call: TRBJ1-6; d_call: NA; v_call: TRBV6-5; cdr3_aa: ASSYSIRSGDRNSPLH
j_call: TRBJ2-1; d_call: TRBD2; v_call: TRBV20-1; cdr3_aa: SARAGVTYNEQF
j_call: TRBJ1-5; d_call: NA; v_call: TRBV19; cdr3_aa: ATWDNNQPQH
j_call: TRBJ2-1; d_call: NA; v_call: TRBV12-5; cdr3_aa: ASGHSRSARNEQF
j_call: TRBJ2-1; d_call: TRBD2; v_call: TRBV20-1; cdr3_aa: SAREAGGSPIEF
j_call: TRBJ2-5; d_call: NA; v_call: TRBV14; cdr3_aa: ASSQYRDGETQY
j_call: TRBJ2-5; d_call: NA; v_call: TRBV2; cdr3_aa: ASNPPGGFTRVGETQY
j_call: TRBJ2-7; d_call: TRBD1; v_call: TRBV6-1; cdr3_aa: ASGWPGTGSHEQY
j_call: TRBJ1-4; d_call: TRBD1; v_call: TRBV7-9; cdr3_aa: ASSADRGTNEKLF
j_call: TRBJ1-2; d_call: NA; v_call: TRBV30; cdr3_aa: AGGRRMGYT
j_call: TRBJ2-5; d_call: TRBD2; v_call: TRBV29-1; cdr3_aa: SVELAGGVQETQY
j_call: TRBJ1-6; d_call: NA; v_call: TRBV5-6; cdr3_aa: ASSARGWGSPLH
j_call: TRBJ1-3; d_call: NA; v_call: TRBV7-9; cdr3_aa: ASSHTSGNTIY
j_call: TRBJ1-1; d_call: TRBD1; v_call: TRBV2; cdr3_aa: ASIRQGWNTESF
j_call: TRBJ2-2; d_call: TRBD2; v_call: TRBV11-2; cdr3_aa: ASSLVSGRRELF
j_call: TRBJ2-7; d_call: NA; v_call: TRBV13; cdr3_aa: ASSLGGGIISYEQY
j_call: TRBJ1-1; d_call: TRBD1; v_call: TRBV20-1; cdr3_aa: SASPRDRPMNTEAF